The rows below give T cell receptor beta chains drawn from one sample of a study of blood T cell repertoires in COVID-19. The method was immunoSEQ multiplex PCR; TCRdb's version includes in-frame clones alone and lacks a portion of them. Of around 200,000 clones in the sample, around 89% were seen once. Sequencing used PBMCs or T cells enriched from blood (not recorded which). These receptors were collected from a woman under 40 who had recovered from COVID-19. The CDR3 runs from the conserved cysteine through the conserved F or W. The D gene is left open where the match is weak. Some rows have no size entry. The others give once, few or many, or a class for an expanded clone.

J gene,D gene,V gene,clone size,CDR3 DNA,CDR3 protein
TRBJ2-1,NA,TRBV5-1,few,TGCGCCAGCAGCTTGGGGGGCGAATCCAGATACAATGAGCAGTTCTTC,CASSLGGESRYNEQFF
TRBJ2-2,NA,TRBV4-3,NA,TGCGCCAGCAGCCAAGCTCCGGGCACCGGGGAGCTGTTTTTT,CASSQAPGTGELFF
TRBJ1-5,NA,TRBV7-8,NA,TGTGCCAGCAGCTTACGGACAGCAAATCAGCCCCAGCATTTT,CASSLRTANQPQHF
TRBJ1-2,TRBD1,TRBV2,once,TGTGCCAGCGTCCGGGACAGGGGTGAAGGCTACACCTTC,CASVRDRGEGYTF
TRBJ1-5,NA,TRBV29-1,once,TGCAGCGTTGAGGAGACCAGCAATCAGCCCCAGCATTTT,CSVEETSNQPQHF
TRBJ1-2,NA,TRBV7-9,NA,TGTGCCAGCAGTCAGATGACAGGCAACTATGGCTACACCTTC,CASSQMTGNYGYTF
TRBJ2-1,TRBD2,TRBV19,NA,TGTGCCAGTAGTATCGATGGGCCCGAACTAGCGGGGGACCACAATGAGCAGTTCTTC,CASSIDGPELAGDHNEQFF
TRBJ2-7,TRBD2,TRBV2,NA,TGTGCCAGCAGTGCCGGGACTAGATACGAGCAGTACTTC,CASSAGTRYEQYF
TRBJ1-1,TRBD1,TRBV7-3,NA,TGTGCCAGCAGCCTCCGGAGGGGGCGAGGAGCTTTCTTT,CASSLRRGRGAFF
TRBJ1-4,NA,TRBV3-1/TRBV3-2,NA,TGTGCCAGCAGCCCGGGACACCGAAATGAAAAACTGTTTTTT,CASSPGHRNEKLFF
TRBJ1-3,NA,TRBV7-2,NA,TGTGCCAGCAGCCCTTTGGGGCTAAACACCATATATTTT,CASSPLGLNTIYF
TRBJ1-3,TRBD1,TRBV7-9,once,TGTGCCAGCAGCTTCGGGACAGGGTTCGGAAACACCATATATTTT,CASSFGTGFGNTIYF
TRBJ2-1,NA,TRBV4-1,NA,TGCGCCAGCAGCCAAGGTCCGACTACCAATGAGCAGTTCTTC,CASSQGPTTNEQFF
TRBJ2-7,NA,TRBV18,NA,TGTGCCAGCTCACCTACGGACAGTTCGGGGAGCGAGCAGTACTTC,CASSPTDSSGSEQYF
TRBJ2-3,NA,TRBV12-3/TRBV12-4,NA,TGTGCCAGCAGTTCCGGAGATACGCAGTATTTT,CASSSGDTQYF
TRBJ2-3,NA,TRBV5-5,NA,TGTGCCAGCAGCTTGGAGGGACTCACAGATACGCAGTATTTT,CASSLEGLTDTQYF
TRBJ2-6,NA,TRBV7-8,NA,TGTGCCAGCAGCCACGGTGTTTCTGGGGCCAACGTCCTGACTTTC,CASSHGVSGANVLTF
TRBJ2-2,NA,TRBV28,NA,TGTGCCAGCAGTTTACAGGGGCACACCGGGGAGCTGTTTTTT,CASSLQGHTGELFF
TRBJ1-4,NA,TRBV7-8,NA,TGTGCCAGCAGCTCCGGGACACCTAATGAAAAACTGTTTTTT,CASSSGTPNEKLFF
TRBJ2-1,NA,TRBV3-1/TRBV3-2,once,TGTGCCAGCAGCCCCACAGGGTTCTACAATGAGCAGTTCTTC,CASSPTGFYNEQFF
TRBJ2-3,NA,TRBV19,NA,TGTGCCAGTAACGGGGACACAGATACGCAGTATTTT,CASNGDTDTQYF
TRBJ2-3,NA,TRBV19,NA,TGTGCCAGTAGGACAACAGGGCTCAGCACAGATACGCAGTATTTT,CASRTTGLSTDTQYF